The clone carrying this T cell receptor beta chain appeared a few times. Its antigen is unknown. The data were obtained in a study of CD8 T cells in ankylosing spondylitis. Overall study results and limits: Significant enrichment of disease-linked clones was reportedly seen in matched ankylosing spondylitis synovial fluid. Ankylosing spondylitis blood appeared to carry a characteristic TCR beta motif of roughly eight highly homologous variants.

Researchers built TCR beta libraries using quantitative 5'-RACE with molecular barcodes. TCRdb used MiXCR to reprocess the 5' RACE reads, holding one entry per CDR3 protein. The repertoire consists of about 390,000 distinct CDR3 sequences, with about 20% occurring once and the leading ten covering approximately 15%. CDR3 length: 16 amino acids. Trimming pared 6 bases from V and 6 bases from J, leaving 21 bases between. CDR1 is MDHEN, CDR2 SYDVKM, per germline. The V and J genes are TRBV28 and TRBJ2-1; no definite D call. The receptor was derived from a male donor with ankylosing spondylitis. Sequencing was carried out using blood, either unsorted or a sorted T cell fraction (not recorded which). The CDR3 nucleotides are TGTGCCAGCAGCCGCCACAAAACCTCCTCGCCCAATGAGCAGTTCTTC. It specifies CASSRHKTSSPNEQFF.